This T cell receptor beta chain was sequenced for a study of blood T cell repertoires in COVID-19. Study in general: Sites across the United States, Italy and Spain contributed samples from acute and convalescent COVID-19. The analysed material was cDNA or gDNA that came from T cells, B-cell-depleted T cells, or PBMCs.

As processed by the authors: Reference gene primer amplification gave nucleated cell count estimates. Produced via immunoSEQ multiplex PCR; TCRdb's table is partial and in-frame only. From that table come the V and J calls and clone size; the DNA was used to work out D and trimming. The data hold 200,000 to 300,000 clones, with more than 80% observed a single time. The germline gives CDR1 SGHKS, CDR2 YYEKEE (reference sequence). Deletions cut 0 bases from V and 5 bases from J, with 12 bases between. This CDR3 contains 15 residues. The gene calls are TRBV5-5 and TRBJ1-5; D remains ambiguous. The TCR comes from a woman aged 40-49 years with acute or convalescent COVID-19. Sequences were obtained from peripheral blood. CDR3 loop: CASSLVSVRDQPQHF. The DNA of the CDR3 is TGTGCCAGCAGCTTGGTATCGGTCCGGGATCAGCCCCAGCATTTT.